The 13 T cell receptor beta chains below all came from one sample that was sequenced in a study of T cells in women clearing cervical HPV infection. Libraries were prepared by immunoSEQ multiplex PCR; TCRdb keeps only in-frame clonotypes and omits some of them. The sample has tens of thousands of clones, and its top ten clones hold about 22%. The sample comprised blood buffy coat. The receptors shown here come from a woman aged 18 to 75 with a cervical HPV16 infection that either progressed to CIN3+ or cleared (not recorded which).

Details on this clone: The read ends 3 residues shy of where the CDR3 ends; the end is completed using the germline J gene. This chain links TRBV9 with TRBJ2-4; TRBD2 aligns across 11 bases. Germline lookup yields CDR1 SGDLS and CDR2 YYNGEE. CDR3 size: 14 residues. The sequenced part of the CDR3 DNA is TGTGCCAGCAGCGTAGGTAGCGGGAGGGCCTTT. It specifies CASSVGSGRAF. The CDR3 reads in full as CASSVGSGRAFQYF.

Points on this clone: The missing CDR3 end, 3 residues past where the read stops, is filled in from the germline J gene. The chain recombines TRBV7-9 with TRBJ1-4, with 7 bases fitting TRBD1. The V segment lost 1 base and the J segment 8 bases; nucleotides outside the gene matches: 4. Germline V gene lookup returns CDR1 SEHNR and CDR2 FQNEAQ (reference sequence). The CDR3 has 14 residues. The CDR3 here is CASSLDRGGEKLFF. CDR3 bases read: TGTGCCAGCAGCTTAGACAGGGGAGGGGAAAAA.

As regards this clone: The CDR3 goes on 3 residues after the read ends, and that part is filled in from the germline J gene. This chain links TRBV7-9 with TRBJ1-1; 7 bases are a match to TRBD1. From germline, CDR1 is SEHNR and CDR2 FQNEAQ (reference sequence). The CDR3 consists of 13 residues. The CDR3 spells CASSEVAGGEAFF. The part of the CDR3 DNA that was read is TGTGCCAGCAGCGAGGTGGCAGGGGGGGAA.

On this clone itself: The read ends 3 residues shy of where the CDR3 ends; the end is completed using the germline J gene. This chain joins TRBV19 and TRBJ2-5; 15 nucleotides line up with TRBD2. V lost 6 bases to trimming and J lost 1 base; unmatched junction nucleotides: 0. This CDR3 has 15 residues. Germline CDR1 is LNHDA and CDR2 is SQIVND (reference sequence). CDR3 DNA (partial): TGTGCCAGTAGGGGACTAGCGGGAGGCCAAGAGACC. Its protein product is CASRGLAGGQET. The CDR3 in its entirety is CASRGLAGGQETQYF.

Points on this clone: A junction end diverges from the germline sequence, so it may reflect a read error. The read ends 3 residues shy of where the CDR3 ends; the end is completed using the germline J gene. This sample includes further DNA sequences coding for the same CDR3. J is TRBJ1-3 and V is TRBV19; D remains unclear. The CDR3 has 15 amino acids. Germline lookup yields CDR1 LNHDA and CDR2 SQIVND (reference sequence). This CDR3 reads CASTRPRVSGNTIYF. The CDR3 DNA, read in part, is TGTGCCAGTACAAGGCCGCGGGTCTCTGGAAACACT.

Details on this clone: The CDR3 end is not reached by the read, which stops 3 residues before it; the germline J gene fills it in. The same CDR3 can be traced to other DNA sequences in this sample. The chain links TRBV2 to TRBJ2-3, with D hard to call. V was shortened by 6 bases and J by 4 bases, with 5 bases between the two germline ends. The germline V gene encodes CDR1 SNHLY and CDR2 FYNNEI. This CDR3 is built from 11 residues. The CDR3 DNA, read in part, is TGTGCCAGCAGACTCGCAGATACG. This sequence encodes CASRLADT. The CDR3, in full, reads CASRLADTQYF.

Worth noting for this clone: The read ends 3 residues shy of where the CDR3 ends; the end is completed using the germline J gene. This sequence joins TRBV18 and TRBJ2-3, with 8 bases fitting TRBD1. The V gene's germline CDR1 is KGHSH and CDR2 LQKENI. This CDR3 region has 14 residues. The CDR3 is CASSSLTGEATQYF. The CDR3 bases that were read are TGTGCCAGCTCATCATTGACAGGGGAGGCGACG.

Of note for this clone: The read terminates 3 residues ahead of where the CDR3 ends, so the germline J gene completes it. V usage is TRBV19 and J usage is TRBJ2-1; 8 nucleotides match TRBD2. The V gene's germline CDR1 is LNHDA and CDR2 SQIVND (reference sequence). Unmatched junction bases numbered 12, after V lost 5 bases and J lost 6 bases. This CDR3 is 16 amino acids long. CDR3 residues: CASSSPSGRRVNEQFF. The part of the CDR3 DNA that was read is TGTGCCAGTAGTTCCCCCAGCGGGAGAAGAGTCAATGAG.

A note on this clone: Read sequence stops 3 residues before the CDR3 end, and the germline J gene provides the missing end. V usage is TRBV30 and J usage is TRBJ1-1; 9 positions agree with TRBD1. The CDR3 is 15 residues long. The V segment lost 2 bases and the J segment 5 bases; nucleotides outside the gene matches: 9. The germline gives CDR1 GTSNPN, CDR2 SVGIG (reference sequence). CDR3 region: CAWSPTDRGGTEAFF. CDR3 DNA, as far as it was read: TGTGCCTGGAGTCCAACGGACAGGGGAGGTACTGAA.

The part of the CDR3 DNA that was read is TGTGCCAGCAGCTTGGGGGGCGCCTATAATTCACCC. Translated, it gives CASSLGGAYNSP. In full, the CDR3 is CASSLGGAYNSPLHF. The chain has TRBV5-4 and TRBJ1-6, with a weak D call TRBD1 (5 bases). The CDR3 end is not reached by the read, which stops 3 residues before it; the germline J gene fills it in. Germline CDR1 reads SGHNT; CDR2 reads YYREEE (reference sequence). The V and J ends lost 0 bases and 2 bases respectively, with 6 bases between them. The CDR3 covers 15 residues. Looking up the rest from reference TRBV5-4 and TRBJ1-6 gives the full variable domain: ETGVTQSPTHLIKTRGQQVTLRCSSQSGHNTVSWYQQALGQGPQFIFQYYREEENGRGNFPPRFSGLQFPNYSSELNVNALELDDSALYLCASSLGGAYNSPLHFGNGTRLTVT.

With respect to this clone: The CDR3 extends 3 residues past the end of the read, so its final part is completed from the germline J gene. The chain couples TRBV7-9 to TRBJ1-2; 8 bases agree with TRBD1. CDR3 length: 13 residues. The germline V gene has CDR1 SEHNR and CDR2 FQNEAQ (reference sequence). J gave up 2 bases and V 4 bases, and 0 bases lay outside the gene matches. CDR3 amino acids: CASSWDRNYGYTF. The covered CDR3 bases are TGTGCCAGCAGCTGGGACAGGAACTATGGC.

With regard to this clone: The read ends 3 residues before the CDR3 terminus; that terminus is restored from the germline J gene. This rearrangement joins TRBV20-1 to TRBJ2-3; possible D gene TRBD2, 6 bases. This CDR3 region has 17 residues. Germline V gene lookup returns CDR1 DFQATT and CDR2 SNEGSKA (reference sequence). CDR3 DNA (partial): TGCAGTGCTAGAGATAGCGGTGTGGGTAGGACCCAAGAGACG. Translated: CSARDSGVGRTQET. The whole CDR3 is CSARDSGVGRTQETQYF.

Note on this clone: The sequence runs out 3 residues before the end of the CDR3; the remainder is reconstructed from the germline J gene. The chain links TRBV19 to TRBJ2-4, with 8 bases lining up with TRBD1. Germline assignment: CDR1 LNHDA and CDR2 SQIVND (reference sequence). The CDR3 covers 14 residues. Partial CDR3 DNA: TGTGCCAGTAGTATAGGTGGACAGGGCTATGGT. It translates to CASSIGGQGYG. In full, the CDR3 reads CASSIGGQGYGQYF.